One and the same sample provided the 18 T cell receptor beta chains below, sequenced in a study of shared clonotypes between healthy human individuals. Sequenced by immunoSEQ multiplex PCR; TCRdb stores in-frame clones only, minus some. The repertoire holds over 950,000 clones, with 60% to 85% as singletons. Specimen: memory CD4+ T cells from PBMCs. Subset in this sample: CD45RA-negative fraction. The receptor source for this set is a young man in good health. Some clones in this sample may be carry-over from other donors' samples.

The chain is built from TRBV4-1 and TRBJ2-6, with D tentatively TRBD1 (5 bases). V lost 1 base, J lost 1 base, and 14 bases lay in between. Germline V CDR1 and CDR2: MGHRA, YSYEKL. The CDR3 has 18 residues. This CDR3 is CASSQGLQGRSGANVLTF. The DNA of the CDR3 is TGCGCCAGCAGCCAAGGCCTCCAGGGAAGGTCTGGGGCCAACGTCCTGACTTTC.

The V gene is TRBV7-7, the J gene TRBJ2-2, with 7 positions matching TRBD2. There are 15 residues in the CDR3. Germline assignment: CDR1 SSHAT and CDR2 FNYEAQ (reference sequence). The V and J ends lost 2 bases and 1 base, in that order; junction bases with no gene match: 1. CDR3 DNA sequence: TGTGCCAGCAGCTTAACTAGCGTGAACACCGGGGAGCTGTTTTTT. It codes for CASSLTSVNTGELFF.

The chain employs TRBV7-9 and TRBJ2-1; no clear D. V lost 3 bases, J lost 7 bases, and 7 bases lay in between. The germline CDR1 and CDR2 sequences are SEHNR and FQNEAQ (reference sequence). The CDR3 spans 12 residues. CDR3 region: CASSLGLNEQFF. CDR3 bases: TGTGCCAGCAGCTTGGGGTTGAATGAGCAGTTCTTC.

The V gene is TRBV27, the J gene TRBJ2-3; 7 nucleotides match TRBD2. The V segment lost 1 base and the J segment 3 bases; nucleotides outside the gene matches: 7. The CDR3 runs 16 residues. Germline assignment: CDR1 MNHEY and CDR2 SMNVEV (reference sequence). For the CDR3, the DNA is TGTGCCAGCAGTTTATACCAGCGGGAAGTTACAGATACGCAGTATTTT. Protein product: CASSLYQREVTDTQYF.

This chain links TRBV10-3 with TRBJ1-2; the D gene is possibly TRBD1 (6 bases). In germline, CDR1 is ENHRY, CDR2 SYGVKD. CDR3 size: 15 residues. Trimming pared 1 base from V and 4 bases from J, leaving 13 bases between. CDR3: CAISEWAGVSYGYTF. The CDR3 coding sequence is TGTGCCATCAGTGAGTGGGCAGGGGTGTCCTATGGCTACACCTTC.

The chain recombines TRBV5-1 with TRBJ2-7; 10 positions match TRBD2. J gave up 2 bases and V 3 bases, and 5 bases lay outside the gene matches. CDR1 is SGHRS, CDR2 YFSETQ, per germline. The CDR3 is 15 amino acids. CDR3 nucleotides: TGCGCCAGCAGCTATACTAGCGGGGTCCCCTACGAGCAGTACTTC. The encoded protein is CASSYTSGVPYEQYF.

This clone was counted only a few times. The chain has TRBV2 and TRBJ2-2, with D perhaps given as TRBD1 or TRBD2 (5 bases each). With 8 bases removed from V and 0 bases from J, the gap between germline ends came to 19 bases. CDR3 length: 17 amino acids. Germline V gene data show CDR1 as SNHLY and CDR2 as FYNNEI. As DNA, the CDR3 is TGTGCCAGCGGGCCGGGACCGACGTTAGCGAACACCGGGGAGCTGTTTTTT. It yields the protein CASGPGPTLANTGELFF.

This clone was counted only a few times. V and J are TRBV30 and TRBJ2-1; D tentatively reads TRBD1 or TRBD2 (5 bases each). This CDR3 contains 13 residues. V was clipped by 0 bases and J by 13 bases, with 16 bases between them. CDR1 and CDR2 (germline): GTSNPN, SVGIG (reference sequence). CDR3 loop: CAWSVGQGTRQFF. The DNA for the CDR3 is TGTGCCTGGAGTGTAGGACAAGGGACGCGACAGTTCTTC. Complete variable domain (other parts from reference TRBV30 and TRBJ2-1): SQTIHQWPATLVQPVGSPLSLECTVEGTSNPNLYWYRQAAGRGLQLLFYSVGIGQISSEVPQNLSASRPQDRQFILSSKKLLLSDSGFYLCAWSVGQGTRQFFGPGTRLTVL.

The V and J genes are TRBV6-6 and TRBJ2-2; 7 bases agree with TRBD2. After removal of 8 bases from V and 7 bases from J, the junction contained 10 bases not matched to a gene. The germline V gene encodes CDR1 MNHNY and CDR2 SVGAGI (reference sequence). The CDR3 length is 14 residues. CDR3 sequence reads: CASQGGRLGGELFF. The CDR3 DNA reads as TGTGCCAGCCAAGGCGGGAGATTGGGCGGGGAGCTGTTTTTT.

This clone was observed a few times. This chain joins TRBV19 and TRBJ2-6, with D uncertain. CDR1 and CDR2 (germline): LNHDA, SQIVND (reference sequence). V was cut by 7 bases and J by 1 base, with 8 bases left in between. This CDR3 comprises 14 residues. The CDR3 reads CASITRSGANVLTF. The CDR3 DNA follows: TGTGCCAGTATTACGCGGTCTGGGGCCAACGTCCTGACTTTC.

The chain has TRBV5-1 and TRBJ2-7; D remains unclear. CDR1 and CDR2 from the germline V gene are SGHRS and YFSETQ. The CDR3 length is 12 residues. Between the trimmed V and J ends, which lost 0 bases and 5 bases, there was a span of 6 bases. CDR3 residues: CASSLASNEQYF. As DNA, the CDR3 is TGCGCCAGCAGCTTGGCCAGTAACGAGCAGTACTTC.

This chain joins TRBV5-1 and TRBJ2-2; no firm D call. The CDR3 extends over 15 amino acids. Germline V gene lookup returns CDR1 SGHRS and CDR2 YFSETQ. V lost 2 bases and J lost 7, with 15 bases in between. CDR3 nucleotides: TGCGCCAGCAGCTTAGGCGGTAAGGGTGTCGGGGAGCTGTTTTTT. Translating gives CASSLGGKGVGELFF.

This clone was counted a single time. The same CDR3 also results from other DNA sequences found in this sample. The chain links TRBV11-2 to TRBJ1-1; D unclear. Trimming left V 4 bases short and J 8 bases short, with 8 bases between. Germline V lookup: CDR1 SGHAT, CDR2 FQNNGV. The CDR3 sequence is 11 residues long. The CDR3 DNA reads as TGTGCCAGCAGCTCCGCCTTGGAAGCTTTCTTT. Its protein product is CASSSALEAFF.

Regarding this clone: Other DNA variants within this sample encode the same CDR3. The chain links TRBV11-3 to TRBJ2-1; D ambiguous. Germline CDR1 is SGHNT and CDR2 is YENEEA. V was trimmed by 0 bases and J by 10 bases, leaving 4 bases between them. This CDR3 is 11 amino acids long. CDR3 sequence reads: CASSLDDEQFF. The CDR3, as DNA: TGTGCCAGCAGCTTAGATGACGAGCAGTTCTTC.

The chain uses TRBV28 and TRBJ2-3; TRBD1 matches 9 bases. This CDR3 has 16 amino acids. After removal of 6 bases from V and 3 bases from J, the junction contained 10 bases not matched to a gene. The V gene's germline CDR1 is MDHEN and CDR2 SYDVKM. In DNA form, the CDR3 reads TGTGCCAGCAGACCTCCATTCGGGACAGGGACAGATACGCAGTATTTT. It specifies CASRPPFGTGTDTQYF.

This clone was observed at least ten times. Other DNA sequences in the sample encode the same CDR3. The chain uses TRBV28 and TRBJ2-7; D is uncertain. The ends were cut back, 3 bases at V and 0 bases at J, with 15 bases in the middle. Germline CDR1 and CDR2: MDHEN and SYDVKM. This CDR3 has 16 amino acids. The CDR3 DNA reads TGTGCCAGCAGTTTCGAAACCTGGACCAGCTCCTACGAGCAGTACTTC. Translating gives CASSFETWTSSYEQYF.

V and J are TRBV5-1 and TRBJ2-2, with a tentative D call TRBD1 (7 bases). Trimming removed 4 bases from V and 4 bases from J, with 17 bases in between. The CDR3 contains 16 residues. Germline loops: CDR1 SGHRS, CDR2 YFSETQ. The CDR3 sequence is CASSPRRQGGTGELFF. The DNA of the CDR3 is TGCGCCAGCAGCCCCCGTCGACAGGGAGGCACCGGGGAGCTGTTTTTT.

Comments on this clone: The identical CDR3 is also encoded by other nucleotide sequences in the sample. This rearrangement joins TRBV5-1 to TRBJ1-4; no reliable D call. Between the trimmed V and J ends, which lost 2 bases and 5 bases, there was a span of 4 bases. Germline CDR1 and CDR2: SGHRS and YFSETQ. This CDR3 comprises 12 residues. CDR3 loop: CASSFSNEKLFF. The CDR3 region has the DNA TGCGCCAGCAGCTTCTCAAATGAAAAACTGTTTTTT.